This TCR beta chain was captured in a study of OX40 agonist ivuxolimab in advanced cancers. Produced via immunoSEQ multiplex PCR; TCRdb's table is partial and in-frame only. The data show about 90,000 clones, about 85% seen once. This CDR3 has 14 residues. Germline trimming cut 7 bases from V and 0 bases from J; bases unmatched to any gene: 2. Germline loops: CDR1 MNHNY, CDR2 SVGAGI (reference sequence). This sequence was found in an adult with an advanced solid tumor such as melanoma, head and neck, liver or kidney cancer. The sequenced sample was CD4+ or CD8+ T cells sorted from blood, obtained in a trial of the OX40 agonist ivuxolimab. The V call is TRBV6-6, the J call TRBJ1-5, with 8 nucleotides matching TRBD1. The CDR3 reads CASTDRASNQPQHF. In DNA, the CDR3 is TGTGCCAGCACGGACAGGGCTAGCAATCAGCCCCAGCATTTT.